The 18 T cell receptor beta chains listed next were all sequenced from one sample in a study of blood T cell repertoires in COVID-19. Produced via immunoSEQ multiplex PCR; TCRdb's table is partial and in-frame only. Of roughly 240,000 clones listed, around 88% are singletons. The sequenced sample consisted of PBMCs or T cells enriched from blood (not recorded which). These receptors all stem from a woman in her fifties or sixties who had recovered from COVID-19.

V is TRBV7-9 and J is TRBJ1-2, with D possibly TRBD1 on 5 matching bases. Germline V gene data show CDR1 as SEHNR and CDR2 as FQNEAQ (reference sequence). The V gene lost 1 base and the J gene lost 5 bases, with 14 bases spanning the gap. This CDR3 is 15 amino acids long. The CDR3 reads CASSLDAGIFYGYTF. Here the CDR3 DNA reads TGTGCCAGCAGCTTAGATGCAGGGATCTTTTATGGCTACACCTTC. Filled out from reference TRBV7-9 and TRBJ1-2, the complete variable domain reads DTGVSQNPRHKITKRGQNVTFRCDPISEHNRLYWYRQTLGQGPEFLTYFQNEAQLEKSRLLSDRFSAERPKGSFSTLEIQRTEQGDSAMYLCASSLDAGIFYGYTFGSGTRLTVV.

This chain uses TRBV27 with TRBJ2-7, with TRBD2 matching 9 bases. The CDR3 covers 15 residues. The germline V gene has CDR1 MNHEY and CDR2 SMNVEV (reference sequence). With 5 bases clipped from V and 2 bases from J, the junction kept 7 bases outside the gene matches. The CDR3 loop is CASSPLSGSPYEQYF. The CDR3 DNA sequence: TGTGCCAGCAGTCCCCTTAGCGGGAGTCCCTACGAGCAGTACTTC.

V is TRBV5-4 and J is TRBJ2-2; possibly TRBD1 for D (5 bases). CDR3 length: 15 residues. The germline V gene encodes CDR1 SGHNT and CDR2 YYREEE (reference sequence). V shed 4 bases and J shed 5 bases, with 15 bases lying between them. The CDR3 DNA is TGTGCCAGCAGCCGTGGGGCAGGCAGTACCGGGGAGCTGTTTTTT. Amino acids: CASSRGAGSTGELFF.

The V gene is TRBV30, the J gene TRBJ2-5, with D tentatively TRBD1 (5 bases). The CDR3 contains 11 residues. V dropped 2 bases and J dropped 5 bases, with 6 bases sitting between them. Germline V gene sequence: CDR1 GTSNPN, CDR2 SVGIG (reference sequence). In DNA form, the CDR3 reads TGTGCCTGGAGTCCAGGGGAGACCCAGTACTTC. Translated: CAWSPGETQYF.

This CDR3 reads CAISGTSGHYEQYF. The CDR3 bases are TGTGCCATCAGCGGGACTAGCGGACACTACGAGCAGTACTTC. The chain recombines TRBV10-3 with TRBJ2-7, with TRBD2 matching over 11 bases. Germline trimming cut 6 bases from V and 3 bases from J; bases unmatched to any gene: 4. The germline gives CDR1 ENHRY, CDR2 SYGVKD. CDR3 size: 14 residues.

Worth noting for this clone: Other DNA sequences in this sample translate to the same CDR3. The gene calls are TRBV6-5 and TRBJ1-5; D is perhaps TRBD1 (5 bases). CDR3 length: 14 residues. The V gene lost 7 bases and the J gene lost 0 bases, with 10 bases spanning the gap. Per the germline V gene, CDR1 is MNHEY and CDR2 is SVGAGI. The CDR3 region has the DNA TGTGCCAGCAAAAGACAGAATAGCAATCAGCCCCAGCATTTT. It encodes CASKRQNSNQPQHF.

The V call is TRBV7-2, the J call TRBJ2-1; D is possibly TRBD1 (5 bases). The V gene lost 5 bases and the J gene lost 5 bases, with 16 bases spanning the gap. The CDR3 sequence is 15 residues long. Germline values: CDR1 SGHTA, CDR2 FQGNSA. CDR3 residues: CASSLGWGRNNEQFF. The CDR3 DNA reads as TGTGCCAGCAGCCTGGGTTGGGGCCGAAACAATGAGCAGTTCTTC.

This clone was detected only once. This chain joins TRBV19 and TRBJ1-1, with 7 bases fitting TRBD1. CDR1 is LNHDA and CDR2 is SQIVND in the germline V gene (reference sequence). J was trimmed by 8 bases and V by 5 bases; bases with no gene match: 5. The CDR3 sequence is 12 residues long. The CDR3 region has the DNA TGTGCCAGTAGTGAGGAGGGGGCGGAAGCTTTCTTT. Residues: CASSEEGAEAFF. The full variable domain, with the rest looked up from reference TRBV19 and TRBJ1-1, is DGGITQSPKYLFRKEGQNVTLSCEQNLNHDAMYWYRQDPGQGLRLIYYSQIVNDFQKGDIAEGYSVSREKKESFPLTVTSAQKNPTAFYLCASSEEGAEAFFGQGTRLTVV.

This clone was detected once. J is TRBJ2-5 and V is TRBV19; D is possibly TRBD2 (5 bases). The CDR3 has 14 amino acids. V was clipped by 5 bases and J by 8 bases, with 18 bases between them. Germline CDR1 is LNHDA and CDR2 is SQIVND (reference sequence). The CDR3: CASSPRGSSDTQYF. CDR3 DNA sequence: TGTGCCAGTAGTCCACGTGGGAGCTCGGATACCCAGTACTTC.

This clone was observed a few times. The chain has TRBV12-3 or TRBV12-4 and TRBJ1-2; 7 bases line up with TRBD1. This CDR3 comprises 13 residues. Trimming cost V 3 bases and J 3 bases; bases outside gene matches: 1. CDR3: CASSLQGDYGYTF. DNA for the CDR3: TGTGCCAGCAGTTTGCAGGGGGACTATGGCTACACCTTC.

This clone came up once. The rearrangement uses TRBV5-1 and TRBJ2-4, with TRBD2 matching over 7 bases. The CDR3 length is 13 residues. Germline CDR1 reads SGHRS; CDR2 reads YFSETQ. The junction had 4 bases not matched to a gene; V was cut back by 4 bases and J by 6 bases. Written as DNA, the CDR3 is TGCGCCAGCAGCCTGGGGGAGGGAAACATTCAGTACTTC. Residues: CASSLGEGNIQYF.

The chain combines TRBV5-1 with TRBJ2-1; TRBD1 agrees at 7 bases. Per germline, CDR1 SGHRS and CDR2 YFSETQ. J lost 8 bases, V lost 4 bases, and 3 bases had no gene match. CDR3 size: 12 residues. The CDR3 is CASSKTGYEQFF. CDR3 coding DNA: TGCGCCAGCAGCAAGACAGGGTATGAGCAGTTCTTC.

CDR3: CATSDSYRGNTGELFF. The CDR3 coding sequence is TGTGCCACCAGTGATTCTTACAGGGGGAACACCGGGGAGCTGTTTTTT. This chain joins TRBV24-1 and TRBJ2-2; 7 bases line up with TRBD1. The CDR3 spans 16 residues. Germline trimming cut 2 bases from V and 1 base from J; bases unmatched to any gene: 3. Germline CDR1 reads KGHDR; CDR2 reads SFDVKD.

This clone was recorded a few times. This chain joins TRBV3-1 (or the pseudogene TRBV3-2) and TRBJ2-3, with 12 bases identical to TRBD2. The CDR3 has 17 residues. Unmatched junction bases numbered 9, after V lost 0 bases and J lost 8 bases. The germline V gene has CDR1 LGHDT and CDR2 YNNKEL (reference sequence). The CDR3 nucleotides read TGTGCCAGCAGCCAAGATCCGACTAGCGGGGGTATAGGTACGCAGTATTTT. Its protein is CASSQDPTSGGIGTQYF.

The V call is TRBV4-3, the J call TRBJ1-2, with TRBD1 identical over 8 bases. CDR3 length: 16 residues. Germline V gene data show CDR1 as LGHNA and CDR2 as YSLEER. V dropped 4 bases and J dropped 5; count of bases not matched to a gene: 12. CDR3 bases: TGCGCCAGCAGCCGGGAAGACAGGGGCGATACTTATGGCTACACCTTC. It translates to CASSREDRGDTYGYTF.

The rearrangement links TRBV4-1 to TRBJ2-3; 12 bases map to TRBD2. Germline trimming cut 5 bases from V and 1 base from J; bases unmatched to any gene: 4. From germline, CDR1 is MGHRA and CDR2 YSYEKL. The CDR3 is made up of 16 amino acids. In DNA, the CDR3 is TGCGCCAGCAGCGGCCGACTAGCGGGGGGCACAGATACGCAGTATTTT. Translated, it gives CASSGRLAGGTDTQYF.

The chain joins TRBV20-1 to TRBJ2-4, with TRBD1 matching over 7 bases. The CDR3 totals 11 residues. Trimming took 5 bases from V and 7 from J; bases not matched to a gene: 2. CDR1 is DFQATT, CDR2 SNEGSKA, per germline (reference sequence). Here the CDR3 reads CSAETGNIQYF. The CDR3 DNA reads TGCAGTGCTGAGACAGGGAACATTCAGTACTTC.

This clone was observed a single time. The rearrangement joins TRBV11-3 to TRBJ1-2; TRBD1 might be the D (6 bases). V dropped 4 bases and J dropped 7 bases, with 10 bases sitting between them. CDR3 size: 12 residues. The germline CDR1 and CDR2 sequences are SGHNT and YENEEA. CDR3 bases: TGTGCCAGCAGCTGGGGGGGGCTTGGCTACACCTTC. Its translation: CASSWGGLGYTF.